Listed below are T cell receptor beta chains from one sample, sequenced in a study of T cells after yellow fever vaccination. TCRdb reanalysed the 5' RACE reads using MiXCR and keeps one entry per CDR3 protein. This sample has a few hundred thousand distinct CDR3 sequences, with 6.2% found just once. The sequences come from PBMCs, collected 5 days after the yellow fever booster vaccination. All receptors derive from a young man who received the YFV17D yellow fever vaccine. CDR3s include the opening cysteine and the closing phenylalanine or tryptophan. The D gene is left open where the match is weak. A row's size may be missing; if present it is once, few, many or a size class.

D: -; size: few; V: TRBV2; J: TRBJ2-1; CDR3: CASSGSGDIEYNEQFF; DNA: TGTGCCAGCAGTGGGTCAGGAGATATCGAATACAATGAGCAGTTCTTC
D: -; size: few; V: TRBV5-1; J: TRBJ2-1; CDR3: CASSERGTLTLFGNEQFF; DNA: TGCGCCAGCAGCGAACGGGGGACACTCACTTTGTTTGGCAATGAGCAGTTCTTC
D: TRBD1; size: many; V: TRBV5-1; J: TRBJ2-1; CDR3: CASSLGTGEKGEQFF; DNA: TGCGCCAGCAGCCTCGGGACAGGGGAAAAGGGTGAGCAGTTCTTC
D: TRBD1; size: few; V: TRBV7-9; J: TRBJ2-7; CDR3: CASSPRDRGVHEQYF; DNA: TGTGCCAGCAGCCCGCGGGACAGGGGGGTCCACGAGCAGTACTTC
D: -; size: -; V: TRBV10-1; J: TRBJ2-2; CDR3: CASTGELNTGELFF; DNA: TGCGCCAGCACGGGGGAACTCAACACCGGGGAGCTGTTTTTT
D: -; size: many; V: TRBV7-8; J: TRBJ2-2; CDR3: CASSLLRSTGELFF; DNA: TGTGCCAGCAGCTTACTTCGTAGCACCGGGGAGCTGTTTTTT
D: -; size: few; V: TRBV5-6; J: TRBJ2-5; CDR3: CASSFRTSTLPKRETQYF; DNA: TGTGCCAGCAGCTTCAGAACTAGCACACTCCCGAAACGAGAGACCCAGTACTTC
D: -; size: -; V: TRBV7-9; J: TRBJ2-7; CDR3: CASSSEVDSLYEQYF; DNA: TGTGCCAGCAGCTCAGAGGTCGACAGTCTCTACGAGCAGTACTTC
D: -; size: -; V: TRBV5-5; J: TRBJ2-1; CDR3: CASSSRGAVSYNEQFF; DNA: TGTGCCAGCAGCTCCCGAGGGGCGGTCTCCTACAATGAGCAGTTCTTC
D: TRBD1; size: few; V: TRBV6-2/TRBV6-3; J: TRBJ2-4; CDR3: CASSYPTGAGLLAKNIQYF; DNA: TGTGCCAGCAGTTACCCGACAGGGGCCGGCCTATTGGCCAAAAACATTCAGTACTTC
D: TRBD2; size: -; V: TRBV7-3; J: TRBJ2-7; CDR3: CTSCSLGGTSGAYEQYF; DNA: TGTACCAGCTGCTCCCTGGGAGGGACTAGCGGAGCCTACGAGCAGTACTTC
D: TRBD2; size: -; V: TRBV9; J: TRBJ2-1; CDR3: CASSVAIAGANEQFF; DNA: TGTGCCAGCAGCGTAGCGATAGCGGGAGCGAATGAGCAGTTCTTC
D: TRBD2; size: many; V: TRBV28; J: TRBJ2-1; CDR3: CASSPLPGLAGVGEQFF; DNA: TGTGCCAGCAGTCCGCTACCGGGACTAGCGGGAGTAGGAGAGCAGTTCTTC
D: -; size: many; V: TRBV7-2; J: TRBJ2-7; CDR3: CASSLRRGSYEQYF; DNA: TGTGCCAGCAGCTTAAGACGGGGCTCCTACGAGCAGTACTTC
D: -; size: few; V: TRBV7-2; J: TRBJ2-7; CDR3: CASSPQGMGYEQYF; DNA: TGTGCCAGCAGCCCTCAAGGGATGGGCTACGAGCAGTACTTC
D: -; size: few; V: TRBV14; J: TRBJ1-6; CDR3: CASSRGTPYNSPLHF; DNA: TGTGCCAGCAGCCGCGGGACACCCTATAATTCACCCCTCCACTTT
D: -; size: few; V: TRBV30; J: TRBJ2-4; CDR3: CAWRWGRGKNIQYF; DNA: TGTGCCTGGAGATGGGGCCGAGGGAAAAACATTCAGTACTTC
D: TRBD2; size: -; V: TRBV5-6; J: TRBJ2-1; CDR3: CASSWTSIYEQFF; DNA: TGTGCCAGCAGCTGGACTAGTATCTATGAGCAGTTCTTC